This entry lists 21 T cell receptor beta chains sequenced from one sample in a study of lymphopenia after photon versus proton radiotherapy. Profiled with immunoSEQ multiplex PCR; TCRdb holds only in-frame clones, not every one. The data show about 50,000 clones, approximately 92% seen once. Here the sequenced sample was peripheral blood, taken from a patient treated with photon-based radiotherapy. Every receptor here comes from a middle-aged woman with cholangiocarcinoma.

This chain uses TRBV28 with TRBJ2-4; 7 nucleotides line up with TRBD2. This CDR3 is 14 amino acids long. After removal of 6 bases from V and 6 bases from J, the junction contained 8 bases not matched to a gene. CDR1 and CDR2 (germline): MDHEN, SYDVKM. The CDR3 loop reads CASRWSGMGNIQYF. CDR3 DNA sequence: TGTGCCAGCAGGTGGAGCGGGATGGGAAACATTCAGTACTTC. Full variable domain (missing parts from reference TRBV28 and TRBJ2-4): DVKVTQSSRYLVKRTGEKVFLECVQDMDHENMFWYRQDPGLGLRLIYFSYDVKMKEKGDIPEGYSVSREKKERFSLILESASTNQTSMYLCASRWSGMGNIQYFGAGTRLSVL.

This sequence joins TRBV18 and TRBJ1-6; D is possibly TRBD1 (6 bases). Trimming stripped 3 bases from V and 7 bases from J, with 10 bases between. The CDR3 is 14 residues long. Germline V gives CDR1 KGHSH, CDR2 LQKENI. The CDR3 sequence: CASSPGTRNSPLHF. The CDR3 nucleotides are TGTGCCAGCTCACCTGGGACACGGAATTCACCCCTCCACTTT.

By sample share, this clone is medium-sized. V usage is TRBV7-6 and J usage is TRBJ1-2; D remains unclear. The CDR3 loop spans 9 amino acids. V was clipped by 11 bases and J by 2 bases, with 3 bases between them. CDR1 is SGHVS and CDR2 is FNYEAQ in the germline V gene. CDR3: CAGNYGYTF. The DNA for the CDR3 is TGTGCCGGCAACTATGGCTACACCTTC. The variable domain in full, with the rest retrieved from reference TRBV7-6 and TRBJ1-2, is GAGVSQSPRYKVTKRGQDVALRCDPISGHVSLYWYRQALGQGPEFLTYFNYEAQQDKSGLPNDRFSAERPEGSISTLTIQRTEQRDSAMYRCAGNYGYTFGSGTRLTVV.

The chain joins TRBV15 to TRBJ1-1, with TRBD1 matching over 7 bases. The germline V gene encodes CDR1 LNHNV and CDR2 YYDKDF (reference sequence). After removal of 5 bases from V and 3 bases from J, the junction contained 6 bases not matched to a gene. CDR3 length: 14 amino acids. The CDR3 is CATSGRGRDTEAFF. For the CDR3, the DNA is TGTGCCACCAGCGGAAGGGGGCGGGACACTGAAGCTTTCTTT. Based on the CDR3 plus reference TRBV15 and TRBJ1-1, the full variable domain is DAMVIQNPRYQVTQFGKPVTLSCSQTLNHNVMYWYQQKSSQAPKLLFHYYDKDFNNEADTPDNFQSRRPNTSFCFLDIRSPGLGDTAMYLCATSGRGRDTEAFFGQGTRLTVV.

The CDR3 region has the DNA TGTGCCAGCAGCCCCGGGGGGCCTCGGGGCTACACCTTC. This encodes CASSPGGPRGYTF. The chain has TRBV7-9 and TRBJ1-2; D possibly corresponds to TRBD1 (6 bases). Trimming shortened V by 5 bases and J by 8 bases, and 15 bases separated the two germline ends. The CDR3 has 13 residues. The germline V gene encodes CDR1 SEHNR and CDR2 FQNEAQ (reference sequence).

The chain carries TRBV6-4 and TRBJ2-2; 11 nucleotides agree with TRBD2. The CDR3 runs to 17 residues. V was clipped by 6 bases and J by 1 base; unmatched bases: 7. The germline CDR1 and CDR2 sequences are MRHNA and SNTAGT. The CDR3 is CASSGTSGSMNTGELFF. The CDR3 DNA is TGTGCCAGCAGCGGGACTAGCGGTTCAATGAACACCGGGGAGCTGTTTTTT.

This chain uses TRBV19 with TRBJ2-5; weak D call: TRBD1 (7 bases). The V gene lost 3 bases and the J gene lost 5 bases, with 13 bases spanning the gap. Germline CDR1 and CDR2: LNHDA and SQIVND (reference sequence). The CDR3 is made up of 14 amino acids. The CDR3 nucleotides read TGTGCCAGTAGTATTAATCCAGGGGGGGAGACCCAGTACTTC. The encoded protein is CASSINPGGETQYF.

The V and J genes are TRBV9 and TRBJ1-2; D call uncertain. This CDR3 has 12 amino acids. V was trimmed by 2 bases and J by 8 bases, leaving 10 bases between them. Germline values: CDR1 SGDLS, CDR2 YYNGEE. CDR3 in DNA: TGTGCCAGCAGCGTCCCCTATCAGGGCTACACCTTC. This translates into CASSVPYQGYTF. Combining the CDR3 with reference TRBV9 and TRBJ1-2 gives the whole variable domain DSGVTQTPKHLITATGQRVTLRCSPRSGDLSVYWYQQSLDQGLQFLIQYYNGEERAKGNILERFSAQQFPDLHSELNLSSLELGDSALYFCASSVPYQGYTFGSGTRLTVV.

V and J are TRBV10-2 and TRBJ1-2; 9 bases map to TRBD1. The CDR3 contains 14 residues. Germline CDR1 WSHSY, CDR2 SAAADI. J lost 3 bases, V lost 4 bases, and 3 bases had no gene match. Here the CDR3 reads CASSVTGGDYGYTF. CDR3 in DNA: TGCGCCAGCAGTGTGACAGGGGGAGACTATGGCTACACCTTC.

This clone was observed a few times. The genes are TRBV2 and TRBJ2-7; no definite D call. The CDR3 consists of 12 residues. CDR1 and CDR2 (germline): SNHLY, FYNNEI. Trimming removed 0 bases from V and 4 bases from J, with 4 bases in between. CDR3 sequence: CASSEASYEQYF. The CDR3 coding sequence is TGTGCCAGCAGTGAAGCCTCGTACGAGCAGTACTTC. The full variable domain, its missing parts supplied by reference TRBV2 and TRBJ2-7, is EPEVTQTPSHQVTQMGQEVILRCVPISNHLYFYWYRQILGQKVEFLVSFYNNEISEKSEIFDDQFSVERPDGSNFTLKIRSTKLEDSAMYFCASSEASYEQYFGPGTRLTVT.

The CDR3 protein is CASGPSGGHSGNTIYF. Here the CDR3 DNA reads TGTGCCAGCGGGCCCTCTGGCGGACACTCTGGAAACACCATATATTTT. The chain combines TRBV28 with TRBJ1-3, with TRBD1 as a possible D gene (5 bases). This CDR3 has 16 amino acids. CDR1 and CDR2 from the germline V gene are MDHEN and SYDVKM. Deletions cut 8 bases from V and 0 bases from J, with 17 bases between.

The V and J genes are TRBV5-1 and TRBJ2-2; D might be TRBD1 or TRBD2, each matching 7 bases. The germline V and J ends were trimmed by 1 base and 4 bases, with 14 bases remaining between them. This CDR3 region has 16 residues. From germline, CDR1 is SGHRS and CDR2 YFSETQ. The CDR3 nucleotides read TGCGCCAGCAGCTTGTTACAGGGGAGGGGCACCGGGGAGCTGTTTTTT. It translates to CASSLLQGRGTGELFF.

This chain joins TRBV11-2 and TRBJ1-4; TRBD1 might be the D (6 bases). The V gene's germline CDR1 is SGHAT and CDR2 FQNNGV. V lost 5 bases and J 8 bases, leaving 18 bases between the germline ends. This CDR3 has 15 amino acids. The CDR3 sequence is CASSPRTELGEKLFF. The CDR3 DNA sequence: TGTGCCAGCAGCCCTCGGACAGAGTTGGGGGAAAAACTGTTTTTT. Together with reference TRBV11-2 and TRBJ1-4, the CDR3 gives the full variable domain: EAGVAQSPRYKIIEKRQSVAFWCNPISGHATLYWYQQILGQGPKLLIQFQNNGVVDDSQLPKDRFSAERLKGVDSTLKIQPAKLEDSAVYLCASSPRTELGEKLFFGSGTQLSVL.

The chain has TRBV13 and TRBJ2-7, with D possibly TRBD1 on 6 matching bases. V lost 5 bases and J lost 4, with 15 bases in between. CDR3 length: 14 residues. CDR1 is PRHDT and CDR2 is FYEKMQ in the germline V gene (reference sequence). The CDR3 sequence is CASSPELDRYEQYF. As DNA, the CDR3 is TGTGCCAGCAGCCCCGAACTAGACAGGTACGAGCAGTACTTC.

The V and J genes are TRBV5-1 and TRBJ2-1; possibly TRBD1 or TRBD2 for D (5 bases each). The germline V and J ends were trimmed by 4 bases and 3 bases, with 17 bases remaining between them. CDR1 and CDR2 from the germline V gene are SGHRS and YFSETQ. The CDR3 totals 16 residues. The CDR3 coding sequence is TGCGCCAGCAGCGGGGCGTCGGGATTGATCTACAATGAGCAGTTCTTC. This sequence encodes CASSGASGLIYNEQFF.

The rearrangement links TRBV4-2 to TRBJ1-3; TRBD1 aligns across 11 bases. Germline V gene sequence: CDR1 LGHNA, CDR2 YNFKEQ. The CDR3 runs 17 residues. Trimming at V came to 2 bases and at J to 7 bases, leaving 10 bases not matched to a gene. This CDR3 is CASSQQGQGASMNTIYF. For the CDR3, the DNA is TGTGCCAGCAGCCAACAAGGACAGGGGGCGTCGATGAACACCATATATTTT.

The genes are TRBV7-2 and TRBJ1-1; 7 nucleotides align to TRBD1. V shed 6 bases, J shed 4 bases, and the junction held 5 bases outside the gene matches. There are 13 residues in the CDR3. Germline V gene data show CDR1 as SGHTA and CDR2 as FQGNSA. CDR3 sequence (DNA): TGTGCCAGCAGTTCCCGACAGGGCACTGAAGCTTTCTTT. It translates to CASSSRQGTEAFF.

This chain uses TRBV6-6 with TRBJ2-7, with D hard to call. Germline CDR1 is MNHNY and CDR2 is SVGAGI (reference sequence). Trimming shortened V by 2 bases and J by 0 bases, and 5 bases separated the two germline ends. CDR3 length equals 13 residues. CDR3 in DNA: TGTGCCAGCAGTTACACTACCTCCTACGAGCAGTACTTC. Translating it yields CASSYTTSYEQYF.

This clone has only one observation. The chain carries TRBV5-4 and TRBJ2-5, with 7 bases matching TRBD2. This CDR3 region has 16 residues. CDR1 SGHNT and CDR2 YYREEE come from the germline V gene (reference sequence). Losses at the gene ends were 3 bases for V and 1 base for J; bases not matched to a gene: 9. CDR3: CASSWELAETQETQYF. DNA for the CDR3: TGTGCCAGCAGCTGGGAGCTAGCGGAAACCCAAGAGACCCAGTACTTC.

This chain uses TRBV9 with TRBJ1-1; 10 nucleotides align to TRBD1. The CDR3 spans 14 residues. The germline gives CDR1 SGDLS, CDR2 YYNGEE. The J segment lost 5 bases and the V segment lost 0 bases, leaving 1 base of the junction unmatched. CDR3: CASSVADRGTEAFF. The CDR3 nucleotides are TGTGCCAGCAGCGTAGCGGACAGGGGGACTGAAGCTTTCTTT.

This rearrangement joins TRBV11-2 to TRBJ2-7, with TRBD1 as a possible D gene (6 bases). The germline gives CDR1 SGHAT, CDR2 FQNNGV. The V and J ends lost 5 bases and 4 bases respectively, with 21 bases between them. The length of the CDR3 is 16 residues. The CDR3 spells CASSDHLGTFDYEQYF. DNA for the CDR3: TGTGCCAGCAGCGACCACCTCGGGACATTTGATTACGAGCAGTACTTC.